This T cell receptor (beta chain) was observed in a study of T cells after yellow fever vaccination. Study-level points and caveats: The CD4 compartment and the CD8 compartment contained a small share of clonotypes in common.

CDR1 SQVTM and CDR2 ANQGSEA come from the germline V gene. With 7 bases clipped from V and 3 bases from J, the junction kept 4 bases outside the gene matches. The CDR3 totals 12 residues. TCRdb re-called the 5' RACE reads with MiXCR, one entry per CDR3 protein. Seen here are 280,000 or so distinct CDR3 sequences, 7.5% to 9.5% observed once, and the top ten hold around 3.5%. This clonotype appeared many times. Its specificity is unknown. Here the sequenced sample was CD4+ T cells sorted from PBMCs, taken 5 days after the yellow fever booster vaccination. The chain uses TRBV29-1 and TRBJ1-1, with 8 bases identical to TRBD1. The receptor was isolated from a man aged 18 to 30 who received the YFV17D yellow fever vaccine. The CDR3 nucleotides read TGCAGCGCCGGGACAGGACACACTGAAGCTTTCTTT. Amino acids: CSAGTGHTEAFF. The full variable domain, its missing parts supplied by reference TRBV29-1 and TRBJ1-1, is SAVISQKPSRDICQRGTSLTIQCQVDSQVTMMFWYRQQPGQSLTLIATANQGSEATYESGFVIDKFPISRPNLTFSTLTVSNMSPEDSSIYLCSAGTGHTEAFFGQGTRLTVV.